This T cell receptor beta chain was captured by sequencing in a study of T cell repertoires in cytomegalovirus infection. Looking at the study overall: Indications came from public TCR beta signatures; they pointed to CMV infection and to a matching HLA type. Study-wide results and limits: Of the TCR beta families, the public ones yielded a cumulative frequency that identified carriers of CMV plus the relevant HLA. Within the response measured ex vivo, HLA-C-restricted CMV-specific TCR beta clonotypes were dominant.

About this clonotype itself: Its antigen is not identified.

CDR1 and CDR2 from the germline V gene are DFQATT and SNEGSKA (reference sequence). J lost 2 bases, V lost 4 bases, and 11 bases had no gene match. This CDR3 has 17 amino acids. TCRdb called the reads again in MiXCR, with one record for every CDR3 protein. The table records approximately 750,000 distinct CDR3 sequences, roughly 36% of them present only once. The sample comprised PBMCs. The rearrangement joins TRBV20-1 to TRBJ2-1; 10 nucleotides line up with TRBD2. This TCR was sampled from a human donor in good health (CMV status not recorded). Some clones in this sample may be carry-over from other donors' samples. The CDR3 spells CSAIPLSGTSAYNEQFF. The CDR3 bases are TGCAGTGCTATCCCACTTTCCGGGACTAGCGCCTACAATGAGCAGTTCTTC.